The TCR beta chain described here comes from a study of read filtering for tumor transcriptome and immune sequencing. Whole-study context: Revised staging placed eight or nine patients in R-ISS I, about 17 in II, six or seven in III.

This clonotype was seen at least ten times. V was pared by 10 bases and J by 5 bases, with 15 bases of the junction left unmatched. Germline lookup yields CDR1 LNHDA and CDR2 SQIVND (reference sequence). The CDR3 contains 16 residues. This library used roughly 400 ng RNA and molecular barcoded adaptors spanning alpha/delta and beta/gamma chains. TCRdb itself ran the reads through MiXCR, one entry per CDR3 protein. In the table there are 40,000 or so distinct CDR3 sequences, about 15% of which are singletons. The sample was a population of CD138-negative cells sorted from bone marrow. The TCR originated in a donor aged 40 or over with multiple myeloma. The rearrangement joins TRBV19 to TRBJ1-5, with TRBD1 matching 9 bases. CDR3 sequence: CATRSTGTGFYQPQHF. In nucleotides, the CDR3 is TGTGCCACCAGGAGTACCGGGACAGGGTTTTATCAGCCCCAGCATTTT.